The next 11 T cell receptor beta chains were all read from a single sample in a study of OX40 agonist ivuxolimab in advanced cancers. The method was immunoSEQ multiplex PCR; TCRdb's version includes in-frame clones alone and lacks a portion of them. The table lists over 80,000 clones, under 90% of them singletons, with approximately 5.5% in the top ten. Here the sequenced sample was CD4+ or CD8+ T cells sorted from blood, taken in a trial of the OX40 agonist ivuxolimab. The source is an adult with an advanced solid tumor such as melanoma, head and neck, liver or kidney cancer.

The gene calls are TRBV18 and TRBJ2-7; D remains unclear. CDR3 length: 13 residues. Trimming pared 6 bases from V and 2 bases from J, leaving 11 bases between. CDR1 is KGHSH, CDR2 LQKENI, per germline. CDR3 sequence (DNA): TGTGCCAGCTCCCTACGACGGGCCTACGAGCAGTACTTC. Amino acids: CASSLRRAYEQYF.

The rearrangement uses TRBV7-8 and TRBJ2-5, with D maybe TRBD1 (6 bases). The J call may be mistaken, given a closer DNA end match to TRBJ2-7. The CDR3 runs 16 residues. Germline CDR1 reads SGHVS; CDR2 reads FQNEAQ. Here the CDR3 DNA reads TGTGCCAGCAGCTTAGGGGCCGGGACACACTTCTACGAGCAGTACTTC. Amino acids: CASSLGAGTHFYEQYF.

The rearrangement uses TRBV7-2 and TRBJ2-7; D possibly corresponds to TRBD2 (5 bases). The germline gives CDR1 SGHTA, CDR2 FQGNSA. Trimming took 0 bases from V and 7 from J, leaving 16 bases between them. The CDR3 is 15 residues long. The CDR3 loop is CASSLARLTSWEQYF. The CDR3 DNA reads TGTGCCAGCAGCTTAGCCAGACTAACCTCCTGGGAGCAGTACTTC.

J is TRBJ1-1 and V is TRBV5-6, with D unclear. V was trimmed by 0 bases and J by 1 base, leaving 7 bases between them. The V gene's germline CDR1 is SGHDT and CDR2 YYEEEE. CDR3 length equals 14 residues. The CDR3 is CASSLAAGNTEAFF. In DNA, the CDR3 is TGTGCCAGCAGCTTGGCCGCGGGGAACACTGAAGCTTTCTTT. Full variable domain (remainder filled in from reference TRBV5-6 and TRBJ1-1): DAGVTQSPTHLIKTRGQQVTLRCSPKSGHDTVSWYQQALGQGPQFIFQYYEEEERQRGNFPDRFSGHQFPNYSSELNVNALLLGDSALYLCASSLAAGNTEAFFGQGTRLTVV.

J is TRBJ1-1 and V is TRBV27; D may be TRBD1 (5 bases). Looked up from germline, CDR1 is MNHEY and CDR2 is SMNVEV (reference sequence). The V end lost 4 bases, the J end lost 8 bases, and 14 bases lay between the germline ends. CDR3 size: 13 residues. The CDR3 protein is CASSSRDLREAFF. The CDR3 coding sequence is TGTGCCAGCAGTTCCAGGGACTTGCGCGAAGCTTTCTTT.

The gene calls are TRBV7-9 and TRBJ2-6; possibly TRBD2 for D (6 bases). CDR1 SEHNR and CDR2 FQNEAQ come from the germline V gene (reference sequence). V was shortened by 0 bases and J by 2 bases, with 8 bases between the two germline ends. This CDR3 spans 16 amino acids. CDR3 bases: TGTGCCAGCAGCTTAGCCGGCGGGGCTGGGGCCAACGTCCTGACTTTC. Its protein product is CASSLAGGAGANVLTF.

This chain connects TRBV30 to TRBJ2-7; D not certain. Trimming removed 2 bases at V and 4 bases at J, with 12 bases between. The CDR3 consists of 13 residues. From germline, CDR1 is GTSNPN and CDR2 SVGIG (reference sequence). Here the CDR3 DNA reads TGTGCCTGGAGTACCTCACTGGGGTACGAGCAGTACTTC. Its translation: CAWSTSLGYEQYF. The whole variable domain, remainder taken from reference TRBV30 and TRBJ2-7, is SQTIHQWPATLVQPVGSPLSLECTVEGTSNPNLYWYRQAAGRGLQLLFYSVGIGQISSEVPQNLSASRPQDRQFILSSKKLLLSDSGFYLCAWSTSLGYEQYFGPGTRLTVT.

The CDR3 coding sequence is TGTGCTAGTGGTTATACCGGGACAGGCTACGAGCAGTACTTC. Its protein is CASGYTGTGYEQYF. V and J are TRBV12-5 and TRBJ2-7, with TRBD1 identical over 8 bases. After removal of 4 bases from V and 3 bases from J, the junction contained 5 bases not matched to a gene. CDR3 length: 14 residues. CDR1 is LGHNT, CDR2 FRNRAP, per germline.

The genes are TRBV6-5 and TRBJ1-1; D uncertain. Trimming stripped 3 bases from V and 5 bases from J, with 4 bases between. CDR3 length equals 11 residues. Germline CDR1 and CDR2: MNHEY and SVGAGI. The CDR3 sequence: CASSYGTEAFF. CDR3 nucleotides: TGTGCCAGCAGTTATGGGACTGAAGCTTTCTTT.

Only one count was recorded for this clone. The chain couples TRBV14 to TRBJ2-1, with TRBD2 identical over 8 bases. CDR3 size: 15 residues. The V gene's germline CDR1 is SGHDN and CDR2 FVKESK. J was trimmed by 5 bases and V by 5 bases; bases with no gene match: 8. CDR3 in amino acids: CASSLSGSPHNEQFF. The DNA for the CDR3 is TGTGCCAGCAGCTTGAGCGGGAGCCCCCACAATGAGCAGTTCTTC.

This chain connects TRBV13 to TRBJ1-1; maybe TRBD1 (6 bases). V was cut by 1 base and J by 0 bases, with 9 bases left in between. CDR3 size: 15 residues. The V gene's germline CDR1 is PRHDT and CDR2 FYEKMQ (reference sequence). Here the CDR3 DNA reads TGTGCCAGCAGCTTAGATGGACAGATGAACACTGAAGCTTTCTTT. Its protein product is CASSLDGQMNTEAFF.